The clone carrying this TCR beta chain came up many times. Its specificity is unknown. This record belongs to a study of T cell repertoires in cytomegalovirus infection. One entry per CDR3 protein results from TCRdb running MiXCR on the reads. This sample carries around 210,000 distinct CDR3 sequences, about 7% of them seen once, and the ten largest clones take 5.5% to 6.5%. The study, taken as a whole, reports: HLA-C-restricted CMV-specific TCR beta clonotypes prevailed in the ex vivo response.

The germline CDR1 and CDR2 sequences are ENHRY and SYGVKD. V lost 9 bases, J lost 0 bases, and 8 bases lay in between. The CDR3 loop spans 12 amino acids. The clonotype was recovered from a human donor in good health (CMV status not recorded). Some clones in this sample may be carry-over from other donors' samples. Material for sequencing was PBMCs. The chain employs TRBV10-3 and TRBJ1-1, with D hard to call. CDR3 coding DNA: TGTGCCATATCAATTATGAACACTGAAGCTTTCTTT. This gives the protein CAISIMNTEAFF.